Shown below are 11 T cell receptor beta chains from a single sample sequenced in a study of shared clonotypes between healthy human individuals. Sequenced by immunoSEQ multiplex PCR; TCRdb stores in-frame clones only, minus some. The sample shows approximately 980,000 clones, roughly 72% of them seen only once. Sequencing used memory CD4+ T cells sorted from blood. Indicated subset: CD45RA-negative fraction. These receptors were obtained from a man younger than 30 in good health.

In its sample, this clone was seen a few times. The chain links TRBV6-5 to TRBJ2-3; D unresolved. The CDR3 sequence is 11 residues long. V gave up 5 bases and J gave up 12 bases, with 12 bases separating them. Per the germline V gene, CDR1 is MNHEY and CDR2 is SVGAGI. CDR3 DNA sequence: TGTGCCAGCAGTGATCTAGTCCCCCAGTATTTT. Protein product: CASSDLVPQYF.

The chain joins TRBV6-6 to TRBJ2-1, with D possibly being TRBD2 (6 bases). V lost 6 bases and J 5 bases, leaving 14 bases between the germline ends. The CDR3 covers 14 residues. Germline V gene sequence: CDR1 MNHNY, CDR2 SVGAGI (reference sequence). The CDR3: CASRWREQHNEQFF. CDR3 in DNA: TGTGCCAGCAGATGGAGGGAGCAACACAATGAGCAGTTCTTC.

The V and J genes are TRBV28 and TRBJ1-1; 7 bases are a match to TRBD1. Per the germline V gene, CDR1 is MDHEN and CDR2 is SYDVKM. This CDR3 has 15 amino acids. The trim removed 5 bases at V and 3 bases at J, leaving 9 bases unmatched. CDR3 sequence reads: CASSPPSTGDTEAFF. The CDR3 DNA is TGTGCCAGCAGTCCACCTTCAACAGGGGACACTGAAGCTTTCTTT.

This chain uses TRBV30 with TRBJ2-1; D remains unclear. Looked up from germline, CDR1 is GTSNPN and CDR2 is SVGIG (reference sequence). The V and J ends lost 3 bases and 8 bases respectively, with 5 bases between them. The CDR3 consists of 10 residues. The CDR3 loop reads CAWSQDEQFF. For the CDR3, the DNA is TGTGCCTGGAGCCAGGATGAGCAGTTCTTC.

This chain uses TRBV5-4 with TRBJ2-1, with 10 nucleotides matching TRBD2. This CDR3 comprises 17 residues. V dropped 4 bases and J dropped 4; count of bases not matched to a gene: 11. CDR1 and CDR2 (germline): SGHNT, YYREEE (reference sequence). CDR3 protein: CASSPGGLAGVYNEQFF. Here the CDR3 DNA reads TGTGCCAGCAGCCCCGGTGGGCTAGCGGGAGTGTACAATGAGCAGTTCTTC.

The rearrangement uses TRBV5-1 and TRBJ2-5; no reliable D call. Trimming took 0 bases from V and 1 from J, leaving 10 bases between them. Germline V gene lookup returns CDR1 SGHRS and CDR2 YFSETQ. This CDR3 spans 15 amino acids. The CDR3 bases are TGCGCCAGCAGCTTGGCTCCCTACCGCCAAGAGACCCAGTACTTC. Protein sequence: CASSLAPYRQETQYF.

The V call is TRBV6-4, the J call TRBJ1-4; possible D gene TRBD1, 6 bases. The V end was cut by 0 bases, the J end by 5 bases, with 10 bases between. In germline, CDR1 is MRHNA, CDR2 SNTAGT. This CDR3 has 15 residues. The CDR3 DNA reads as TGTGCCAGCAGTGACTCCAGGGGCCCGAATGAAAAACTGTTTTTT. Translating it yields CASSDSRGPNEKLFF.

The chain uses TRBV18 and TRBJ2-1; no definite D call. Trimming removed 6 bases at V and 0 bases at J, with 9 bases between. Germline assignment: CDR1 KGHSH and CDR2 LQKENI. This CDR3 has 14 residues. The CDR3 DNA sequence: TGTGCCAGCTCGAGGAGTAGCTCCTACAATGAGCAGTTCTTC. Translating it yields CASSRSSSYNEQFF. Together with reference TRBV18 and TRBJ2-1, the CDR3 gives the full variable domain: NAGVMQNPRHLVRRRGQEARLRCSPMKGHSHVYWYRQLPEEGLKFMVYLQKENIIDESGMPKERFSAEFPKEGPSILRIQQVVRGDSAAYFCASSRSSSYNEQFFGPGTRLTVL.

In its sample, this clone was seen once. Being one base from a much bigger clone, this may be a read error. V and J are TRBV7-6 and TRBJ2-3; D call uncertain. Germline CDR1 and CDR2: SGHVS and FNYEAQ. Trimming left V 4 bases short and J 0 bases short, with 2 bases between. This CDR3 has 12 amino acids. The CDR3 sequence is CASSSSTDTQYF. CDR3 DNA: TGTGCCAGCAGCTCAAGCACAGATACGCAGTATTTT.

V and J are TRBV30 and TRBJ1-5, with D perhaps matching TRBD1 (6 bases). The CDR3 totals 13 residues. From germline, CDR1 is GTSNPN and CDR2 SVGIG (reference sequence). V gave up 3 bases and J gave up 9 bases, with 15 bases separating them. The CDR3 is CAWSGTTGLPQHF. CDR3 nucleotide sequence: TGTGCCTGGAGCGGGACAACGGGATTGCCCCAGCATTTT.

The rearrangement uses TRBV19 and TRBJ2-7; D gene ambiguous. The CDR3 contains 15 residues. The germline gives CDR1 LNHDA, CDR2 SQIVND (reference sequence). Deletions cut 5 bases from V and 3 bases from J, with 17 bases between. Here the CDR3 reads CASSPGGYPNYEQYF. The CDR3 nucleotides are TGTGCCAGTAGTCCGGGCGGCTATCCGAACTACGAGCAGTACTTC.